Sequencing of this TCR beta chain was carried out in a study of blood T cell repertoires in COVID-19. As for the study in general: Sites in the United States, Italy and Spain provided acute and convalescent COVID-19 samples. PBMCs, B-cell-depleted T cells, or T cells provided the cDNA or gDNA that made up the material.

Assignments of participants to cohorts depended upon their own reported clinical history. Original processing methods: The assay estimated nucleated cells by amplifying reference gene primers. Profiled with immunoSEQ multiplex PCR; TCRdb holds only in-frame clones, not every one. V and J calls and clone size are copied from that table; D and trimming were computed from the DNA. The sample consists of 180,000 or so clones, 85% to 90% of them appearing once. Germline CDR1 and CDR2: SQVTM and ANQGSEA. The CDR3 spans 13 residues. Trimming removed 7 bases from V and 1 base from J; junction bases left unmatched: 5.

The rearrangement joins TRBV29-1 to TRBJ2-7, with 9 bases aligning to TRBD1. This clonotype was obtained from a woman aged 40 to 50 with acute COVID-19. The source material was PBMCs or T cells enriched from blood (not recorded which). CDR3 bases: TGCAGCGCGCTGGGACAGGGATCCTACGAGCAGTACTTC. Protein sequence: CSALGQGSYEQYF.